The 15 T cell receptor beta chains reported below all come from one sample, sequenced in a study of brain T cells in children with intractable seizures. Sequenced by immunoSEQ multiplex PCR; TCRdb stores in-frame clones only, minus some. The sample records around 80,000 clones, about 90% being singletons. The sample here was peripheral blood, taken at surgery. These receptors came from a girl aged 2 to 9 with Rasmussen encephalitis and intractable seizures.

The chain recombines TRBV12-3 or TRBV12-4 with TRBJ2-7; no firm D call. The CDR3 is 11 amino acids. V was trimmed by 5 bases and J by 3 bases, leaving 5 bases between them. The CDR3 here is CASSPNYEQYF. In nucleotides, the CDR3 is TGTGCCAGCAGTCCTAACTACGAGCAGTACTTC.

The rearrangement links TRBV30 to TRBJ2-2, with D unclear. Germline V gene lookup returns CDR1 GTSNPN and CDR2 SVGIG (reference sequence). The CDR3 has 13 residues. V was cut by 1 base and J by 1 base, with 4 bases left in between. CDR3 amino acids: CAWSEVNTGELFF. The CDR3 DNA sequence: TGTGCCTGGAGTGAAGTGAACACCGGGGAGCTGTTTTTT.

In this sample, this clone turned up once. The J gene is TRBJ1-5, the V gene TRBV12-3 or TRBV12-4; D not resolved. V gave up 3 bases and J gave up 2 bases, with 5 bases separating them. CDR3 size: 13 residues. CDR3 nucleotide sequence: TGTGCCAGCAGTTTTCGGGGCAATCAGCCCCAGCATTTT. Protein sequence: CASSFRGNQPQHF.

The rearrangement links TRBV6-5 to TRBJ2-1; 14 bases line up with TRBD2. The CDR3 spans 15 residues. The J segment lost 6 bases and the V segment lost 4 bases, leaving 2 bases of the junction unmatched. CDR1 MNHEY and CDR2 SVGAGI come from the germline V gene. CDR3 in amino acids: CASSLTSGRGNEQFF. DNA for the CDR3: TGTGCCAGCAGTTTGACTAGCGGGAGGGGCAATGAGCAGTTCTTC.

The V call is TRBV27, the J call TRBJ2-1; TRBD2 aligns across 10 bases. J was trimmed by 6 bases and V by 2 bases; bases with no gene match: 7. CDR3 length equals 16 residues. The germline CDR1 and CDR2 sequences are MNHEY and SMNVEV (reference sequence). Written as DNA, the CDR3 is TGTGCCAGCAGTTTACGTAGCGGGGGGCCGCTCAATGAGCAGTTCTTC. It is translated as CASSLRSGGPLNEQFF.

This clone was found a few times. The gene calls are TRBV7-6 and TRBJ1-2, with 7 positions matching TRBD1. Germline V gene sequence: CDR1 SGHVS, CDR2 FNYEAQ. J lost 7 bases, V lost 2 bases, and 13 bases had no gene match. This CDR3 has 16 residues. CDR3 region: CASSLSSWTGRSGYTF. In DNA form, the CDR3 reads TGTGCCAGCAGCTTAAGCTCCTGGACAGGCCGGAGTGGCTACACCTTC.

The rearrangement joins TRBV5-1 to TRBJ1-6; D remains unclear. V was clipped by 5 bases and J by 1 base, with 13 bases between them. Germline CDR1 reads SGHRS; CDR2 reads YFSETQ. The length of the CDR3 is 16 residues. In DNA, the CDR3 is TGCGCCAGCAGGGGTAGGCCGGGGTCCTATAATTCACCCCTCCACTTT. Its translation: CASRGRPGSYNSPLHF.

V and J are TRBV2 and TRBJ1-6; D not resolved. Trimming shortened V by 0 bases and J by 9 bases, and 9 bases separated the two germline ends. Germline V lookup: CDR1 SNHLY, CDR2 FYNNEI. The CDR3 has 14 amino acids. The CDR3 DNA reads TGTGCCAGCAGTGAAGCGTACCCTCGTTCACCCCTCCACTTT. It specifies CASSEAYPRSPLHF.

V usage is TRBV3-1 (or the pseudogene TRBV3-2) and J usage is TRBJ2-1; 10 nucleotides align to TRBD2. CDR1 and CDR2 from the germline V gene are LGHDT and YNNKEL (reference sequence). The CDR3 consists of 17 residues. Trimming cost V 0 bases and J 5 bases; bases outside gene matches: 7. As DNA, the CDR3 is TGTGCCAGCAGCCAAGAAATACTAGCGGGAAGCCACAATGAGCAGTTCTTC. This sequence encodes CASSQEILAGSHNEQFF.

This clone has more than one count but fewer than ten. The gene calls are TRBV5-4 and TRBJ1-2; possible D gene TRBD1, 6 bases. Germline CDR1 and CDR2: SGHNT and YYREEE (reference sequence). The length of the CDR3 is 13 residues. V was pared by 5 bases and J by 1 base, with 9 bases between. In DNA form, the CDR3 reads TGTGCCAGCAGTTCGGACAGTAACTATGGCTACACCTTC. Translating gives CASSSDSNYGYTF.

V gene TRBV3-1 (or the pseudogene TRBV3-2) combines with J gene TRBJ1-4; D is uncertain. CDR1 is LGHDT, CDR2 YNNKEL, per germline (reference sequence). The CDR3 extends over 15 amino acids. V shed 4 bases and J shed 3 bases, with 12 bases lying between them. The CDR3 sequence: CASSRTRFSNEKLFF. CDR3 DNA sequence: TGTGCCAGCAGCCGTACGAGGTTCTCTAATGAAAAACTGTTTTTT.

This clone appeared a single time. The chain combines TRBV27 with TRBJ2-1; 12 nucleotides agree with TRBD2. With V trimmed by 3 bases and J by 4 bases, 4 bases remained unmatched. This CDR3 comprises 16 residues. The germline CDR1 and CDR2 sequences are MNHEY and SMNVEV (reference sequence). CDR3 bases: TGTGCCAGCAGTTTTCGACTAGCGGGAGCGTACAATGAGCAGTTCTTC. Its protein product is CASSFRLAGAYNEQFF.

The chain carries TRBV12-2 and TRBJ2-2; the table's D call of TRBD2 was not tested on the DNA. TRBV12-2 is assigned pseudogene status. This CDR3 spans 19 amino acids. DNA for the CDR3: TGTGCAAGTCGCAAGGGACTAGCGGGGGCCGCCCCGAACACCGGGGAGCTGTTTTTT. Protein: CASRKGLAGAAPNTGELFF.

The genes are TRBV18 and TRBJ2-7; TRBD1 matches at 7 bases. Trimming removed 3 bases from V and 1 base from J; junction bases left unmatched: 3. CDR1 is KGHSH, CDR2 LQKENI, per germline. The CDR3 length is 14 residues. The CDR3: CASSPRTGSYEQYF. In nucleotides, the CDR3 is TGTGCCAGCTCACCGCGGACAGGTTCCTACGAGCAGTACTTC.

This chain connects TRBV2 to TRBJ2-5, with 8 positions matching TRBD1. Losses at the gene ends were 3 bases for V and 5 bases for J; bases not matched to a gene: 8. Germline CDR1 SNHLY, CDR2 FYNNEI. CDR3 length: 15 residues. CDR3 residues: CASSDVDRVGETQYF. CDR3 sequence (DNA): TGTGCCAGCAGTGACGTGGACAGGGTCGGGGAGACCCAGTACTTC.